This TCR beta chain was captured in a study of shared clonotypes between healthy human individuals. Germline CDR1 reads MDHEN; CDR2 reads SYDVKM. This CDR3 is built from 15 residues. Losses at the gene ends were 6 bases for V and 6 bases for J; bases not matched to a gene: 11. Memory CD4+ cells were the fraction left after CD45RA+ naive selection. The run depth of the assay was deep. In the original analysis: Junction-only sequences produced by ImmunoSEQ had no quality scores, so filtering differed. Produced via immunoSEQ multiplex PCR; TCRdb's table is partial and in-frame only. The DNA gave D and trimming, while V, J and clone size come from that table. Among hundreds of thousands of clones, about three quarters were seen once, and the ten largest hold 1.5% to 2%. A remark on this clone: No antigen is known for it.

Study results and caveats: A generally larger estimated richness was seen in naive subsets than in memory subsets.

Material: memory CD4+ T cells sorted from blood. Subset in this sample: CD45RA-negative fraction. This TCR was sampled from a woman between 25 and 40 years old in good health. The rearrangement joins TRBV28 to TRBJ1-2, with 9 nucleotides matching TRBD1. This chain's CDR3 is CASRPPGQGFHGYTF. The CDR3 DNA reads TGTGCCAGCAGGCCGCCGGGACAGGGTTTCCATGGCTACACCTTC.